The sequence of this TCR beta chain was determined in a study of beta chain features in type 1 diabetes. Study background: Across all samples, approximately 110,000,000 sorted cells were examined.

Germline CDR1 and CDR2: SGHNT and YENEEA. V shed 5 bases and J 0 bases; nucleotides not matched to a gene: 5. This CDR3 contains 16 residues. cDNA synthesis used the whole RNA isolate, giving expressed TCRB sequences. The assay was immunoSEQ multiplex PCR, and TCRdb's table has in-frame clones only and misses some. The sample lists about 370,000 clones, roughly 15% occurring once. This clone turned up a few times. This sequence was found in a woman in her late teens or twenties in good health. Sequenced input: naive CD4+ T cells from blood. The chain is built from TRBV11-3 and TRBJ2-3; 10 bases map to TRBD2. CDR3 nucleotides: TGTGCCAGCAGCGGACGTAGCGGGAGGAGCACAGATACGCAGTATTTT. Residues: CASSGRSGRSTDTQYF.